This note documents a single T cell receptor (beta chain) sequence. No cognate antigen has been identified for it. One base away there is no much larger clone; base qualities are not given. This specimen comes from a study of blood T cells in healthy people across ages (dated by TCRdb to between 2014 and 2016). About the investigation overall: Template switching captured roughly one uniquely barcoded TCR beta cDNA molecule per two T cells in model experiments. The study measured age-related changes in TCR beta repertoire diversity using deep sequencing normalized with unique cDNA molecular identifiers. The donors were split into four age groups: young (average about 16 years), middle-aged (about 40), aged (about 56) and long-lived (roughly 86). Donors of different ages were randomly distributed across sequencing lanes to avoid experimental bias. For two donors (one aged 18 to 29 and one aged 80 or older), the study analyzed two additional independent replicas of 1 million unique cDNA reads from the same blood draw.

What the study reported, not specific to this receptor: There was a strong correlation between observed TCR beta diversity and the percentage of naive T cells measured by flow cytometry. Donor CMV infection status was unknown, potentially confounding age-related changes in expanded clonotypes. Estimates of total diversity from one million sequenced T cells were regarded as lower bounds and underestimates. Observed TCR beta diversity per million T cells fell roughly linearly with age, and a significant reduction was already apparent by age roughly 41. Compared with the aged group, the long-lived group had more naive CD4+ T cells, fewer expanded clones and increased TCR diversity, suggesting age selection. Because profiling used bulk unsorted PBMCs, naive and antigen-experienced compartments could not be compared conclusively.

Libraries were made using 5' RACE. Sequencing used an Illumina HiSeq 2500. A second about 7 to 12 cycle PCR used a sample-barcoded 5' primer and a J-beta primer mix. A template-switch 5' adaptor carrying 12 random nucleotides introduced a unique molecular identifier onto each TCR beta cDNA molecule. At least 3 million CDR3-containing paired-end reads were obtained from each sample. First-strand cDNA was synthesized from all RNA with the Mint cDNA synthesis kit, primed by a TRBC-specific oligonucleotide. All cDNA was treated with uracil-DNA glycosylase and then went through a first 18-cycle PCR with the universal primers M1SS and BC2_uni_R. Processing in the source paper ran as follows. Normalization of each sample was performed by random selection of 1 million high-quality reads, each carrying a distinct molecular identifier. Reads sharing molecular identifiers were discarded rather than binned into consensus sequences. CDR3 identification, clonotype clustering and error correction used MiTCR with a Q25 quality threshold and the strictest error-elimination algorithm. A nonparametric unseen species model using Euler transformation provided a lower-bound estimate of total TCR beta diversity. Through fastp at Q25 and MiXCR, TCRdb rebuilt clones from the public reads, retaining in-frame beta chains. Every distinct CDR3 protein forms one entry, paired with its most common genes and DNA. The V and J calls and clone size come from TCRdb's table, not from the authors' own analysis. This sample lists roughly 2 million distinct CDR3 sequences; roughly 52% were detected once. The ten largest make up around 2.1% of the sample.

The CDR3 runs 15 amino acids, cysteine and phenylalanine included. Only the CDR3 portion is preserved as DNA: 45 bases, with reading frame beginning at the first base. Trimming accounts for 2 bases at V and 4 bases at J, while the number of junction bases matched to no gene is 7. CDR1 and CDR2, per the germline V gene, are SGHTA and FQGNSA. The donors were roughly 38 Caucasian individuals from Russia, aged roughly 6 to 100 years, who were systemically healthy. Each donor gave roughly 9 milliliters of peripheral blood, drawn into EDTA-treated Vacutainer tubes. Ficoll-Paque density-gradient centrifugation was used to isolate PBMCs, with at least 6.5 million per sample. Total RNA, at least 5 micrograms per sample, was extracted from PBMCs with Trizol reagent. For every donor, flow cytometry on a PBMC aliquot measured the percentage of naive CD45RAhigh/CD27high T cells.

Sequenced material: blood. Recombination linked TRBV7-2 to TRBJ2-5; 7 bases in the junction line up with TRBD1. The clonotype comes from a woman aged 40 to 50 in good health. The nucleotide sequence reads TGTGCCAGCAGCTTATGGACAGGCTGGCGAGAGACCCAGTACTTC. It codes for CASSLWTGWRETQYF.